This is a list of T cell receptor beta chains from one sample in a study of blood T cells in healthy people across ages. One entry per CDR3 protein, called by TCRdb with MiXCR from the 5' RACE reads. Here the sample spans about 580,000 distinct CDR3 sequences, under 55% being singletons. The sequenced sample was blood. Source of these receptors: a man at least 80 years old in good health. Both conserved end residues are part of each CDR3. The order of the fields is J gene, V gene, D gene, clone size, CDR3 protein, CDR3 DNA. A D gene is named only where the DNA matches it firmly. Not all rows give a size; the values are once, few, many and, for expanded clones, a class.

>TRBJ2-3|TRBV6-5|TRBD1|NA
CASRPGQGSGPDTQYF
TGTGCCAGCAGACCGGGACAGGGGAGTGGGCCAGATACGCAGTATTTT
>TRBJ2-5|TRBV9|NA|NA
CASSPQGQGRETQYF
TGTGCCAGCAGCCCCCAGGGGCAGGGGAGGGAGACCCAGTACTTC
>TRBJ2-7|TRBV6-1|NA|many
CASSEGTFSYEQYF
TGTGCCAGCAGTGAAGGCACATTCTCCTACGAGCAGTACTTC
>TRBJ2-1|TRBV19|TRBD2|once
CASRLSGSKYNEQFF
TGTGCCAGTAGACTTAGCGGGAGTAAGTACAATGAGCAGTTCTTC
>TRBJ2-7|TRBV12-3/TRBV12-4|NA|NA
CASIPSVGEVYEQYF
TGTGCCAGCATCCCTAGCGTGGGAGAAGTTTACGAGCAGTACTTC
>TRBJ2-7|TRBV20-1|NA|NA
CSARDELSSYEQYF
TGCAGTGCTAGAGATGAACTAAGCTCCTACGAGCAGTACTTC
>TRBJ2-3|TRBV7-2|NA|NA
CASSWTGETDTQYF
TGTGCCAGCAGTTGGACGGGGGAAACAGATACGCAGTATTTT
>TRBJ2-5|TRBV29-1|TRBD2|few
CSVRTWGGETQYF
TGCAGCGTCCGAACGTGGGGGGGTGAGACCCAGTACTTC
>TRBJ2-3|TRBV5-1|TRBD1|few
CASSLTGGFTDTQYF
TGCGCCAGCAGCTTGACAGGGGGATTCACAGATACGCAGTATTTT
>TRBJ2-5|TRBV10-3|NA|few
CAINEAGFQETQYF
TGTGCCATCAATGAGGCGGGCTTCCAAGAGACCCAGTACTTC
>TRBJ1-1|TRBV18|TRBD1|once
CASSPPIGQVNTEAFF
TGTGCCAGCTCACCACCGATCGGACAGGTGAACACTGAAGCTTTCTTT
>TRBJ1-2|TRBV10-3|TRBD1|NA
CAISGDRGANVDGYTF
TGTGCCATCAGTGGCGACAGGGGCGCAAATGTGGATGGCTACACCTTC
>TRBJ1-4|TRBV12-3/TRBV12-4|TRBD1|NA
CASSGDRGINEKLFF
TGTGCCAGCAGTGGGGACAGGGGAATTAATGAAAAACTGTTTTTT